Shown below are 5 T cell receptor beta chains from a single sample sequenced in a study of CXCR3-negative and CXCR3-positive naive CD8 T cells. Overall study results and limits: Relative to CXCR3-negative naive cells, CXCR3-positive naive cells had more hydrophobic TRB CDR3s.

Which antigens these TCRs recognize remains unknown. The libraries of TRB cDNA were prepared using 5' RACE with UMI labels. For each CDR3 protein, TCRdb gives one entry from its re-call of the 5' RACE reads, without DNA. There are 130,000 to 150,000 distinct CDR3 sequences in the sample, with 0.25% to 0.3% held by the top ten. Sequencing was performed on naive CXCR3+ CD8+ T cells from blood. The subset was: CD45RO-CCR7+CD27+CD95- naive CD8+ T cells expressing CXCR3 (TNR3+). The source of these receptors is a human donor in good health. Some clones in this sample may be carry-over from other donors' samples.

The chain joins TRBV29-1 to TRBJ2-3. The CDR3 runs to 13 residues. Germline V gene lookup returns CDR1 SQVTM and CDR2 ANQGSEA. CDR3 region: CSVKGYSPDTQYF.

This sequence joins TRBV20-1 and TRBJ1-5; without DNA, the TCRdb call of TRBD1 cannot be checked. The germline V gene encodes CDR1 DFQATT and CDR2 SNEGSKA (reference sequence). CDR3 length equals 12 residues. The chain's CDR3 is CSARWGNQPQHF.

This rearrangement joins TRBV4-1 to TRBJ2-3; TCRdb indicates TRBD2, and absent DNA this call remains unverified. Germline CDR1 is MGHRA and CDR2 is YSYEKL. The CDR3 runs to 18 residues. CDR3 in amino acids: CAAALSGRSGGMWDTQYF.

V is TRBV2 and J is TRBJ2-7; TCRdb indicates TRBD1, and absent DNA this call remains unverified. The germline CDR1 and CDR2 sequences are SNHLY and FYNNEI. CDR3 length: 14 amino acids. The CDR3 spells CASSAGQGFYEQYF.

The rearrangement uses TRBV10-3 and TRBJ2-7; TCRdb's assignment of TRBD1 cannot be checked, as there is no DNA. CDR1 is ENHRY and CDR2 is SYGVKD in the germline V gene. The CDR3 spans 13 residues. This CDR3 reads CALSEGASYEQYF.